Presented here are 26 T cell receptor beta chains from one specimen sequenced in a study of shared clonotypes between healthy human individuals. Produced via immunoSEQ multiplex PCR; TCRdb's table is partial and in-frame only. This table has under 2,500,000 clones, around 95% appearing once. The sequencing sample was made of naive CD4+ T cells sorted from blood. Sample subset: CD45RA+ positively selected. The receptors here all came from a man between 18 and 29 years old in good health.

The chain uses TRBV6-1 and TRBJ2-3; D is possibly TRBD1 (6 bases). Deletions cut 4 bases from V and 14 bases from J, with 16 bases between. Germline lookup yields CDR1 MNHNS and CDR2 SASEGT. This CDR3 region has 12 residues. CDR3 DNA sequence: TGTGCCAGCAGTGTACACAGGGTTTATCTGTATTTT. Translation: CASSVHRVYLYF.

CDR3 sequence: CASSLRGDPYNEQFF. The CDR3 DNA follows: TGTGCCAGCAGCCTGCGGGGAGACCCCTACAATGAGCAGTTCTTC. The genes are TRBV2 and TRBJ2-1, with a tentative D call TRBD2 (6 bases). With 6 bases removed from V and 2 bases from J, the gap between germline ends came to 14 bases. The germline V gene encodes CDR1 SNHLY and CDR2 FYNNEI. The CDR3 length is 15 residues. Full variable domain (rest looked up from reference TRBV2 and TRBJ2-1): EPEVTQTPSHQVTQMGQEVILRCVPISNHLYFYWYRQILGQKVEFLVSFYNNEISEKSEIFDDQFSVERPDGSNFTLKIRSTKLEDSAMYFCASSLRGDPYNEQFFGPGTRLTVL.

V usage is TRBV7-8 and J usage is TRBJ2-7, with D unclear. The V end lost 2 bases, the J end lost 2 bases, and 13 bases lay between the germline ends. The length of the CDR3 is 15 residues. In germline, CDR1 is SGHVS, CDR2 FQNEAQ. For the CDR3, the DNA is TGTGCCAGCAGCTTAAGCCTACAGCAAACCTACGAGCAGTACTTC. Its protein product is CASSLSLQQTYEQYF.

This chain links TRBV4-1 with TRBJ2-2; TRBD1 might be the D (6 bases). Germline CDR1 is MGHRA and CDR2 is YSYEKL. V dropped 3 bases and J dropped 6 bases, with 14 bases sitting between them. The CDR3 has 15 residues. This CDR3 is CASSQLSAGAGELFF. CDR3 coding DNA: TGCGCCAGCAGCCAGCTAAGCGCAGGGGCCGGGGAGCTGTTTTTT.

This rearrangement joins TRBV5-1 to TRBJ1-6; possible D gene TRBD1, 6 bases. V gave up 5 bases and J gave up 7 bases, with 22 bases separating them. Germline V gene sequence: CDR1 SGHRS, CDR2 YFSETQ. This CDR3 is built from 17 residues. This chain's CDR3 is CASSLSLQGLSNSPLHF. The CDR3 DNA is TGCGCCAGCAGTTTATCGCTACAGGGTTTGAGCAATTCACCCCTCCACTTT.

The chain recombines TRBV6-1 with TRBJ2-3; TRBD1 might be the D (6 bases). CDR1 MNHNS and CDR2 SASEGT come from the germline V gene. The CDR3 is 13 amino acids. V lost 6 bases and J 2 bases, leaving 9 bases between the germline ends. Written as DNA, the CDR3 is TGTGCCAGCAGGACAGGCCCCACAGATACGCAGTATTTT. This codes for CASRTGPTDTQYF.

CDR3 nucleotides: TGCGCCAGCAGCTTGGAGCCGACAAACCCCTACGAGCAGTACTTC. Its translation is CASSLEPTNPYEQYF. The V gene is TRBV5-1, the J gene TRBJ2-7; D is undetermined. Germline loops: CDR1 SGHRS, CDR2 YFSETQ. The CDR3 runs to 15 residues. V was clipped by 0 bases and J by 2 bases, with 12 bases between them.

The gene calls are TRBV12-1 and TRBJ2-7; the DNA was not used to check the table's D call, TRBD2. TRBV12-1 is an annotated pseudogene. There are 15 residues in the CDR3. The CDR3: CAFRNRTSGHYEQYF. The CDR3 bases are TGTGCCTTCAGGAATCGGACTAGCGGACACTACGAGCAGTACTTC.

The V call is TRBV30, the J call TRBJ1-5; no clear D gene. Germline CDR1 GTSNPN, CDR2 SVGIG (reference sequence). Trimming removed 3 bases at V and 2 bases at J, with 17 bases between. This CDR3 comprises 16 residues. The CDR3 DNA follows: TGTGCCTGGAGCGAACTTAGCTATTATGGCAATCAGCCCCAGCATTTT. Translating it yields CAWSELSYYGNQPQHF. Combining the CDR3 with reference TRBV30 and TRBJ1-5 gives the whole variable domain SQTIHQWPATLVQPVGSPLSLECTVEGTSNPNLYWYRQAAGRGLQLLFYSVGIGQISSEVPQNLSASRPQDRQFILSSKKLLLSDSGFYLCAWSELSYYGNQPQHFGDGTRLSIL.

The V call is TRBV6-5, the J call TRBJ1-1, with 7 bases identical to TRBD1. CDR1 and CDR2 from the germline V gene are MNHEY and SVGAGI. J gave up 4 bases and V 7 bases, and 9 bases lay outside the gene matches. CDR3 length: 14 residues. The CDR3 reads CASTRQGWGTEAFF. DNA for the CDR3: TGTGCCAGCACCCGACAGGGCTGGGGCACTGAAGCTTTCTTT.

V is TRBV18 and J is TRBJ1-2, with D uncertain. The CDR3 sequence is 14 residues long. Germline assignment: CDR1 KGHSH and CDR2 LQKENI. The V end lost 4 bases, the J end lost 8 bases, and 17 bases lay between the germline ends. The chain's CDR3 is CASSLSFEVGGYTF. CDR3 DNA sequence: TGTGCCAGCTCACTGTCTTTCGAGGTTGGCGGCTACACCTTC.

The rearrangement uses TRBV5-6 and TRBJ2-5; D perhaps matches TRBD1 (6 bases). The V and J ends lost 1 base and 2 bases respectively, with 12 bases between them. The CDR3 consists of 15 residues. Germline values: CDR1 SGHDT, CDR2 YYEEEE. CDR3 protein: CASSLRATGQETQYF. In nucleotides, the CDR3 is TGTGCCAGCAGCTTGAGAGCGACAGGTCAAGAGACCCAGTACTTC.

This clone was seen just once. J is TRBJ2-3 and V is TRBV9, with D possibly TRBD1 on 6 matching bases. V was pared by 0 bases and J by 1 base, with 15 bases between. The CDR3 is made up of 17 amino acids. In germline, CDR1 is SGDLS, CDR2 YYNGEE. CDR3: CASSVGPPRGGTDTQYF. CDR3 bases: TGTGCCAGCAGCGTAGGACCGCCCAGGGGTGGCACAGATACGCAGTATTTT.

The chain is built from TRBV6-6 and TRBJ1-2, with 8 bases that match TRBD1. V gave up 0 bases and J gave up 5 bases; unmatched junction bases: 5. The CDR3 totals 15 residues. CDR1 and CDR2 from the germline V gene are MNHNY and SVGAGI (reference sequence). The CDR3 sequence is CASSYSTGERYGYTF. The CDR3 DNA reads as TGTGCCAGCAGTTACTCGACAGGGGAGAGATATGGCTACACCTTC.

This chain connects TRBV6-6 to TRBJ2-3; 7 bases are a match to TRBD2. This CDR3 comprises 14 residues. Germline trimming cut 6 bases from V and 2 bases from J; bases unmatched to any gene: 5. Germline V gene lookup returns CDR1 MNHNY and CDR2 SVGAGI (reference sequence). This CDR3 is CASSRLAATDTQYF. In DNA, the CDR3 is TGTGCCAGCAGCAGACTAGCAGCCACAGATACGCAGTATTTT.

This chain uses TRBV4-3 with TRBJ1-1, with TRBD1 matching 10 bases. Germline lookup yields CDR1 LGHNA and CDR2 YSLEER. The CDR3 sequence is 19 residues long. J gave up 6 bases and V 1 base, and 17 bases lay outside the gene matches. The CDR3 sequence: CASSQGLPGQGRRSAEAFF. CDR3 coding DNA: TGCGCCAGCAGCCAAGGACTCCCGGGACAGGGGCGCAGGTCGGCTGAAGCTTTCTTT.

As for this clone: The sample contains more than one DNA sequence encoding this CDR3. The rearrangement joins TRBV9 to TRBJ2-2, with D unresolved. CDR3 length equals 16 residues. Per germline, CDR1 SGDLS and CDR2 YYNGEE. V was clipped by 0 bases and J by 0 bases, with 9 bases between them. CDR3 nucleotides: TGTGCCAGCAGCGTAGATCCCGGCGCGAACACCGGGGAGCTGTTTTTT. Translation: CASSVDPGANTGELFF.

The rearrangement links TRBV6-5 to TRBJ2-1; 7 positions match TRBD2. J lost 8 bases, V lost 6 bases, and 7 bases had no gene match. In germline, CDR1 is MNHEY, CDR2 SVGAGI. The CDR3 totals 13 residues. CDR3 nucleotide sequence: TGTGCCAGCAGCCGCGCGGGGAGGGATGAGCAGTTCTTC. This codes for CASSRAGRDEQFF.

V is TRBV10-3 and J is TRBJ1-5, with D tentatively TRBD1 (6 bases). Germline CDR1 ENHRY, CDR2 SYGVKD. This CDR3 has 14 residues. Here the CDR3 reads CAVSGAAGNQPQHF. The CDR3 DNA reads as TGTGCTGTCTCGGGGGCAGCTGGCAATCAGCCCCAGCATTTT.

The table lists this clone with a few counts. V is TRBV5-1 and J is TRBJ1-2; 9 nucleotides agree with TRBD1. In germline, CDR1 is SGHRS, CDR2 YFSETQ. J was trimmed by 8 bases and V by 4 bases; bases with no gene match: 3. This CDR3 region has 12 residues. The CDR3 protein is CASSRTGVGYTF. The CDR3 DNA sequence: TGCGCCAGCAGCCGGACAGGGGTGGGCTACACCTTC.

This chain uses TRBV5-6 with TRBJ1-2; D unclear. Germline V gene sequence: CDR1 SGHDT, CDR2 YYEEEE. Between the trimmed V and J ends, which lost 3 bases and 5 bases, there was a span of 17 bases. This CDR3 spans 15 amino acids. The CDR3, as DNA: TGTGCCAGCAGCTCTAGCGGAGGGAAACTATATGGCTACACCTTC. This codes for CASSSSGGKLYGYTF. Supplemented by reference TRBV5-6 and TRBJ1-2, the full variable domain reads DAGVTQSPTHLIKTRGQQVTLRCSPKSGHDTVSWYQQALGQGPQFIFQYYEEEERQRGNFPDRFSGHQFPNYSSELNVNALLLGDSALYLCASSSSGGKLYGYTFGSGTRLTVV.

The chain joins TRBV20-1 to TRBJ1-1; D gene ambiguous. This CDR3 has 11 residues. CDR1 is DFQATT, CDR2 SNEGSKA, per germline (reference sequence). Deletions cut 3 bases from V and 5 bases from J, with 7 bases between. CDR3 nucleotides: TGCAGTGCTAGGACGCAGACTGAAGCTTTCTTT. Translating gives CSARTQTEAFF.

The chain has TRBV7-8 and TRBJ2-7; TRBD2 aligns across 8 bases. CDR1 and CDR2 (germline): SGHVS, FQNEAQ. This CDR3 has 15 residues. J lost 3 bases, V lost 5 bases, and 9 bases had no gene match. CDR3 sequence: CASSPYTGLGYEQYF. The CDR3 bases are TGTGCCAGCAGCCCTTACACGGGACTAGGCTACGAGCAGTACTTC.

V gene TRBV5-6 combines with J gene TRBJ2-1; TRBD1 matches 7 bases. The V gene's germline CDR1 is SGHDT and CDR2 YYEEEE. V shed 4 bases and J 1 base; nucleotides not matched to a gene: 17. The CDR3 length is 19 residues. CDR3 sequence reads: CASSRTTGDSVLSYNEQFF. The DNA of the CDR3 is TGTGCCAGCAGCCGAACAACAGGGGATAGTGTGTTGTCCTACAATGAGCAGTTCTTC.

V and J are TRBV11-2 and TRBJ2-1; 7 bases map to TRBD2. Germline V CDR1 and CDR2: SGHAT, FQNNGV. The V and J ends lost 5 bases and 6 bases, in that order; junction bases with no gene match: 7. This CDR3 has 14 residues. This CDR3 is CASSDLTSTNEQFF. CDR3 in DNA: TGTGCCAGCAGCGACCTGACTAGCACCAATGAGCAGTTCTTC.

The V call is TRBV21-1, the J call TRBJ1-4. TRBV21-1 is described as a pseudogene. The CDR3 has 13 residues. CDR3 bases: TGTGCCAGCAGCCCCCGTGGCGGTGAAAAACTGTTTTTT. Translating it yields CASSPRGGEKLFF.